The text below deals with one TCR beta chain. These data originate in a study of T cells in Graves' hyperthyroidism and ophthalmopathy. Authors of the study amplified TCR beta CDR3 regions from RNA transcripts. The study used the HTBI primer set for a first-round RT-PCR of the TCR CDR3. TCRdb re-called the multiplex PCR reads with MiXCR, one entry per CDR3 protein. The data hold nearly 750,000 distinct CDR3 sequences, with under 45% observed a single time. Diagnoses rested on clinical symptoms, serum thyroxine and TRAb, thyroid ultrasound and orbital computed tomography. PBMCs were derived from around 10 ml fresh peripheral blood. The CDR3 spans 16 residues. The trim removed 4 bases at V and 4 bases at J, leaving 13 bases unmatched. The V gene's germline CDR1 is SGHKS and CDR2 YYEKEE (reference sequence).

This receptor was taken from a woman aged 40 to 55 with Graves' hyperthyroidism. The chain joins TRBV5-5 to TRBJ1-1; 7 bases are shared with TRBD1. Sequenced input: blood. CDR3 sequence reads: CASSSDPYTGATEAFF. Here the CDR3 DNA reads TGTGCCAGCAGCAGCGACCCATATACAGGGGCCACTGAAGCTTTCTTT.